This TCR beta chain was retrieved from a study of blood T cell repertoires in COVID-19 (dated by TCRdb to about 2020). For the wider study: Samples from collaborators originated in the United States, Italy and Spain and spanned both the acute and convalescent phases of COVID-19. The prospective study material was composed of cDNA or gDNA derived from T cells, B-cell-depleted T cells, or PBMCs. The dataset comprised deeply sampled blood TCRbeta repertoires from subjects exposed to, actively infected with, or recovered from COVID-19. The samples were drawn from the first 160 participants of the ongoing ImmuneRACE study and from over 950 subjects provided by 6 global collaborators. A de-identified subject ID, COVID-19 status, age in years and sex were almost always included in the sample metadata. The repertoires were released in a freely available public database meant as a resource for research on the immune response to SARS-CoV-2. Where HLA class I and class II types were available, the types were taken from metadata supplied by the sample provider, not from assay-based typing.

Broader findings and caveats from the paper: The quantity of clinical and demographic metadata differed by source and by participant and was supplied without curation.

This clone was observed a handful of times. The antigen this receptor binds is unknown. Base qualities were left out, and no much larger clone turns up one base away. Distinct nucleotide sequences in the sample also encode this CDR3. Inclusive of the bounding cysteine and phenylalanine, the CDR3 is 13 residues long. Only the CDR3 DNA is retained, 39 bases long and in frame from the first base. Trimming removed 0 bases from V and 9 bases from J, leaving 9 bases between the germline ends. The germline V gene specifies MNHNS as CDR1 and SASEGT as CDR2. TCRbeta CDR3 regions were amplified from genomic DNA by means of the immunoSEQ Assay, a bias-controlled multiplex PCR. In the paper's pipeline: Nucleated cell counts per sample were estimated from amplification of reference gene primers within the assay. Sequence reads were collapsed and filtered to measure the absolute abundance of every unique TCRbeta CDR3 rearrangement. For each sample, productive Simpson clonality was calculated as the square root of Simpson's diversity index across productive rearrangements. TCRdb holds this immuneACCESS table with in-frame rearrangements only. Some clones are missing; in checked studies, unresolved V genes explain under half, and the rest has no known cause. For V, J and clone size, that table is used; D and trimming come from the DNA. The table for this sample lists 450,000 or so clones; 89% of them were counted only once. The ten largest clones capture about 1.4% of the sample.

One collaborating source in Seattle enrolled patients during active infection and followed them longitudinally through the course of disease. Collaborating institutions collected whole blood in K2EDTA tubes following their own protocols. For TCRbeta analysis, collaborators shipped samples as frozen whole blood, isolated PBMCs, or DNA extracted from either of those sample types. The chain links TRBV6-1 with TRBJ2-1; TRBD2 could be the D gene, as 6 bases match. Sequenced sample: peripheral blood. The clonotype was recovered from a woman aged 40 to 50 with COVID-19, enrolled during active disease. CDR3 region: CASSEARGGEQFF. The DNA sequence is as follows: TGTGCCAGCAGTGAAGCGAGGGGAGGTGAGCAGTTCTTC.